One and the same sample provided the 21 T cell receptor beta chains below, sequenced in a study of control samples from healthy donors and cancer patients (dated by TCRdb to 2018 to 2021). The method behind the library was the immunoSEQ multiplex PCR assay. Not all clones reach the TCRdb copy of this immuneACCESS table, which keeps in-frame sequences only. Checked studies attribute under half of the gap to unresolved V genes and leave the rest unexplained. The sample includes 120,000 or so clones, with about 95% observed a single time. Clones ranked in the top ten supply 3.6% of the sample. The material sequenced was blood. The receptors shown here come from a young man in good health.

The rearrangement uses TRBV27 and TRBJ1-5; maybe TRBD1 (6 bases). Trimming removed 4 bases at V and 0 bases at J, with 13 bases between. CDR1 and CDR2 from the germline V gene are MNHEY and SMNVEV (reference sequence). This CDR3 is built from 16 residues. The CDR3 region is CASSSGQLYSNQPQHF. In nucleotides, the CDR3 is TGTGCCAGCAGTTCAGGACAGCTCTATAGCAATCAGCCCCAGCATTTT.

This chain joins TRBV4-1 and TRBJ1-1; TRBD1 matches at 7 bases. This CDR3 is built from 16 residues. The germline V gene encodes CDR1 MGHRA and CDR2 YSYEKL. V shed 2 bases, J shed 2 bases, and the junction held 8 bases outside the gene matches. The DNA of the CDR3 is TGCGCCAGCAGCCAACGGGACGACAGGGTCAACACTGAAGCTTTCTTT. Translating it yields CASSQRDDRVNTEAFF.

To note about this clone: In the same sample, other DNA sequences code for this CDR3. This chain connects TRBV30 to TRBJ1-1, with D uncertain. This CDR3 has 12 residues. V shed 1 base and J shed 1 base, with 4 bases lying between them. The germline V gene has CDR1 GTSNPN and CDR2 SVGIG (reference sequence). CDR3 sequence reads: CAWSGSNTEAFF. In DNA, the CDR3 is TGTGCCTGGAGTGGTTCGAACACTGAAGCTTTCTTT.

This CDR3 is CASSEGLGSNEQFF. CDR3 coding DNA: TGCGCCAGCAGTGAGGGTCTAGGAAGCAATGAGCAGTTCTTC. The rearrangement uses TRBV10-1 and TRBJ2-1; D unresolved. Trimming removed 2 bases from V and 6 bases from J, with 11 bases in between. The CDR3 loop spans 14 amino acids. Germline CDR1 WNHNN, CDR2 SYGVQD (reference sequence).

The chain carries TRBV6-6 and TRBJ1-2; TRBD1 might be the D (5 bases). This CDR3 spans 16 amino acids. Per germline, CDR1 MNHNY and CDR2 SVGAGI (reference sequence). Trimming removed 5 bases at V and 0 bases at J, with 16 bases between. CDR3: CASSRRRGEPNYGYTF. CDR3 in DNA: TGTGCCAGCAGTCGACGGAGAGGGGAACCTAACTATGGCTACACCTTC.

V and J are TRBV7-2 and TRBJ2-5, with 7 nucleotides matching TRBD1. This CDR3 comprises 15 residues. V lost 2 bases, J lost 5 bases, and 8 bases stayed unmatched. Germline values: CDR1 SGHTA, CDR2 FQGNSA. This chain's CDR3 is CASSLYHTGVETQYF. Here the CDR3 DNA reads TGTGCCAGCAGCTTATATCATACAGGGGTGGAGACCCAGTACTTC.

J is TRBJ1-1 and V is TRBV19; D is uncertain. Looked up from germline, CDR1 is LNHDA and CDR2 is SQIVND (reference sequence). The CDR3 has 15 residues. The V gene lost 1 base and the J gene lost 5 bases, with 14 bases spanning the gap. CDR3 residues: CASSIGRSYLTEAFF. DNA for the CDR3: TGTGCCAGTAGTATAGGCAGATCCTACCTTACTGAAGCTTTCTTT.

With respect to this clone: At the DNA level, this CDR3 is encoded by other sequences in the same sample as well. The chain carries TRBV18 and TRBJ1-2; D gene uncertain. Germline lookup yields CDR1 KGHSH and CDR2 LQKENI. With 0 bases removed from V and 2 bases from J, the gap between germline ends came to 1 base. CDR3 length equals 12 residues. The CDR3 region is CASSPPNYGYTF. In DNA, the CDR3 is TGTGCCAGCTCACCACCGAACTATGGCTACACCTTC.

V gene TRBV28 combines with J gene TRBJ2-2, with D maybe TRBD1 (5 bases). This CDR3 has 14 amino acids. Germline V CDR1 and CDR2: MDHEN, SYDVKM. The V end was cut by 2 bases, the J end by 6 bases, with 10 bases between. The CDR3 region is CASSLRLGPGELFF. In DNA, the CDR3 is TGTGCCAGCAGTTTAAGGCTGGGGCCCGGGGAGCTGTTTTTT. Filled out from reference TRBV28 and TRBJ2-2, the complete variable domain reads DVKVTQSSRYLVKRTGEKVFLECVQDMDHENMFWYRQDPGLGLRLIYFSYDVKMKEKGDIPEGYSVSREKKERFSLILESASTNQTSMYLCASSLRLGPGELFFGEGSRLTVL.

The V call is TRBV11-2, the J call TRBJ2-3; weak D call: TRBD1 (6 bases). The CDR3 loop spans 14 amino acids. In germline, CDR1 is SGHAT, CDR2 FQNNGV. V gave up 5 bases and J gave up 3 bases, with 12 bases separating them. The CDR3 is CASSRRGRTDTQYF. DNA for the CDR3: TGTGCCAGCAGCCGCAGGGGACGGACAGATACGCAGTATTTT.

The chain uses TRBV2 and TRBJ2-1; no definite D call. Trimming took 1 base from V and 9 from J, leaving 1 base between them. CDR3 length: 10 residues. Germline V gene lookup returns CDR1 SNHLY and CDR2 FYNNEI. As DNA, the CDR3 is TGTGCCAGCAGTGAAGGTGAGCAGTTCTTC. Translating it yields CASSEGEQFF.

V and J are TRBV27 and TRBJ2-6; D call uncertain. V was pared by 4 bases and J by 0 bases, with 1 base between. Germline assignment: CDR1 MNHEY and CDR2 SMNVEV (reference sequence). There are 13 residues in the CDR3. The CDR3 sequence is CASSYSGANVLTF. In DNA form, the CDR3 reads TGTGCCAGCAGTTACTCTGGGGCCAACGTCCTGACTTTC. Full variable domain (missing parts from reference TRBV27 and TRBJ2-6): EAQVTQNPRYLITVTGKKLTVTCSQNMNHEYMSWYRQDPGLGLRQIYYSMNVEVTDKGDVPEGYKVSRKEKRNFPLILESPSPNQTSLYFCASSYSGANVLTFGAGSRLTVL.

CDR3 protein: CASSQSLRGAEAFF. The CDR3 nucleotides are TGTGCCAGCAGCCAATCCTTGCGGGGGGCTGAAGCTTTCTTT. The rearrangement joins TRBV14 to TRBJ1-1; TRBD1 is a possible D gene (5 bases). This CDR3 spans 14 amino acids. Germline values: CDR1 SGHDN, CDR2 FVKESK. V lost 2 bases and J 6 bases, leaving 13 bases between the germline ends.

This clone was seen just once. The V and J genes are TRBV5-4 and TRBJ2-6; 7 positions match TRBD2. Germline CDR1 and CDR2: SGHNT and YYREEE (reference sequence). Trimming cost V 3 bases and J 1 base; bases outside gene matches: 10. This CDR3 has 18 residues. The CDR3 nucleotides are TGTGCCAGCAGCTGGGATATTGGGAGGGTTTCTGGGGCCAACGTCCTGACTTTC. This encodes CASSWDIGRVSGANVLTF.

V gene TRBV12-3 or TRBV12-4 combines with J gene TRBJ1-2; D possibly corresponds to TRBD1 (6 bases). The CDR3 consists of 12 residues. The V end lost 10 bases, the J end lost 8 bases, and 17 bases lay between the germline ends. In nucleotides, the CDR3 is TGTGCCACCCTACAGGGCTCGAGAGGCTACACCTTC. It encodes CATLQGSRGYTF.

The CDR3 sequence: CASSSGAGGSYNSPLHF. CDR3 nucleotides: TGCGCCAGCAGCTCAGGGGCCGGAGGCTCCTATAATTCACCCCTCCACTTT. The V and J genes are TRBV5-1 and TRBJ1-6; D may be TRBD1 (6 bases). The V gene's germline CDR1 is SGHRS and CDR2 YFSETQ. Trimming removed 3 bases at V and 0 bases at J, with 13 bases between. CDR3 length: 17 amino acids. The whole variable domain, remainder taken from reference TRBV5-1 and TRBJ1-6, is KAGVTQTPRYLIKTRGQQVTLSCSPISGHRSVSWYQQTPGQGLQFLFEYFSETQRNKGNFPGRFSGRQFSNSRSEMNVSTLELGDSALYLCASSSGAGGSYNSPLHFGNGTRLTVT.

The J gene is TRBJ1-1, the V gene TRBV4-1; no reliable D call. Trimming took off 3 bases at V and 6 bases at J, with 11 bases between the two ends. Germline V gives CDR1 MGHRA, CDR2 YSYEKL. CDR3 length: 13 residues. The CDR3 DNA is TGCGCCAGCAGCCAGATACCCGGCGCTGAAGCTTTCTTT. Its protein product is CASSQIPGAEAFF.

The chain recombines TRBV15 with TRBJ2-2; a possible D gene is TRBD1 (5 bases). V shed 0 bases and J shed 7 bases, with 15 bases lying between them. The CDR3 is made up of 16 amino acids. CDR1 and CDR2 (germline): LNHNV, YYDKDF (reference sequence). The DNA for the CDR3 is TGTGCCACCAGCAGAGATAAGGGGAACCGCGACGGGGAGCTGTTTTTT. It translates to CATSRDKGNRDGELFF.

The chain joins TRBV4-3 to TRBJ2-7; weak D call: TRBD2 (5 bases). Trimming took 3 bases from V and 2 from J, leaving 14 bases between them. Germline V gene sequence: CDR1 LGHNA, CDR2 YSLEER. The CDR3 loop spans 15 amino acids. The CDR3 protein is CASSHSYTGTYEQYF. The CDR3, as DNA: TGCGCCAGCAGCCACTCCTATACGGGGACCTACGAGCAGTACTTC.

The rearrangement links TRBV19 to TRBJ2-7, with TRBD1 matching 8 bases. The junction had 15 bases not matched to a gene; V was cut back by 8 bases and J by 6 bases. The CDR3 consists of 15 residues. Per the germline V gene, CDR1 is LNHDA and CDR2 is SQIVND (reference sequence). The CDR3 DNA sequence: TGTGCCAGTTCTTTTTCCGGGACAGGTGGTTCCGAGCAGTACTTC. It encodes CASSFSGTGGSEQYF.

The V and J genes are TRBV7-2 and TRBJ1-6; 8 bases fit TRBD1. V lost 5 bases, J lost 7 bases, and 7 bases stayed unmatched. CDR3 length: 15 residues. Germline-derived CDR1 and CDR2 are SGHTA and FQGNSA. The CDR3 protein is CASSGQGAMNSPLHF. CDR3 in DNA: TGTGCCAGCAGCGGCCAGGGGGCGATGAATTCACCCCTCCACTTT.